These 2 T cell receptor beta chains were sequenced from one sample in a study of vaccination effects on CD4 cells after COVID-19. These receptors are not linked to any known antigen. CD4+ T cells specific for antigen were expanded with viral peptide pools by the ViraFEST assay before sequencing. When around nine days of culture had elapsed, CD4+ T cells were isolated. All study participants received two doses of BNT162b2 or mRNA-1273 vaccine. The method was immunoSEQ multiplex PCR; TCRdb's version includes in-frame clones alone and lacks a portion of them. The data show 25,000 or so clones, with around four fifths seen just once and 7% to 10% held by the top ten. This specimen consisted of CD4+ T cells from PBMCs cultured with SARS-CoV-2 spike peptides, obtained after COVID-19 vaccination. The receptors shown here come from a human donor who received a COVID-19 vaccine.

This sequence joins TRBV10-1 and TRBJ2-1; a possible D gene is TRBD1 (5 bases). CDR1 is WNHNN and CDR2 is SYGVQD in the germline V gene (reference sequence). CDR3 length: 16 amino acids. V lost 0 bases, J lost 6 bases, and 15 bases lay in between. CDR3 loop: CASSESTVPTINEQFF. The DNA of the CDR3 is TGCGCCAGCAGTGAGTCGACAGTACCAACGATCAATGAGCAGTTCTTC.

This sequence joins TRBV28 and TRBJ2-2; 7 nucleotides agree with TRBD1. The CDR3 sequence is 17 residues long. Per germline, CDR1 MDHEN and CDR2 SYDVKM. V lost 2 bases to trimming and J lost 6 bases; unmatched junction nucleotides: 12. In DNA, the CDR3 is TGTGCCAGCAGTTTAAATCTTGGACAGGTCAACGCCGGGGAGCTGTTTTTT. It codes for CASSLNLGQVNAGELFF.